This paragraph covers one T cell receptor beta chain sequence. Other DNA sequences within the sample encode an identical CDR3. Repertoires were generated with immunoSEQ multiplex PCR, while TCRdb's copy carries only in-frame clones and drops some. Among about 69,000 clones, 60% to 80% were seen once, and the ten largest hold about 15%. This specimen comes from a study of blood T cell repertoires in COVID-19. In the study overall: Whether acute or convalescent, the COVID-19 samples came from the United States, Italy and Spain.

This CDR3 comprises 13 residues. The germline V and J ends were trimmed by 0 bases and 2 bases, with 7 bases remaining between them. In germline, CDR1 is GTSNPN, CDR2 SVGIG (reference sequence). The source is a man in his 60s with acute or convalescent COVID-19. The sample consisted of peripheral blood. The chain is built from TRBV30 and TRBJ1-2; D may be TRBD1 (5 bases). As DNA, the CDR3 is TGTGCCTGGAGTGTAGGGGTAAACTATGGCTACACCTTC. It codes for CAWSVGVNYGYTF.